This T cell receptor (beta chain) came from a study of blood T cell repertoires in COVID-19 (TCRdb year 2020). About the study as a whole: Samples covering the acute and convalescent phases of COVID-19 were provided by collaborators in the United States, Italy and Spain. The material from the prospective study consisted of cDNA or gDNA derived from T cells, B-cell-depleted T cells, or PBMCs. Deeply sampled blood TCRbeta repertoires from subjects exposed to, actively infected with, or recovered from COVID-19 were included in the dataset. The repertoires were released in a freely available public database meant as a resource for research on the immune response to SARS-CoV-2. Samples were obtained from the ongoing ImmuneRACE study (first 160 participants) and from 1,200 or so subjects provided by 6 global collaborators. Sample metadata almost always included a de-identified subject ID, COVID-19 status, age in years and sex. HLA class I and class II types, where available, came from metadata supplied by the sample provider rather than from assay-based typing.

As encoded in the germline V gene, CDR1 is SGHTA while CDR2 is FQGTGA. V drops 2 bases and J drops 6 bases, leaving 9 bases in between. The CDR3 goes from the cysteine to the phenylalanine over 13 residues. CDR3 DNA only is kept here, 39 bases in frame from base 1. TCRbeta CDR3 regions were amplified from genomic DNA by means of the immunoSEQ Assay, a bias-controlled multiplex PCR. The original pipeline was this. The number of nucleated cells in each sample was estimated by amplification of reference gene primers within the assay. Sequence reads were collapsed and filtered to measure the absolute abundance of every unique TCRbeta CDR3 rearrangement. For each sample, productive Simpson clonality was calculated as the square root of Simpson's diversity index over productive rearrangements. TCRdb limited this immuneACCESS table to in-frame rearrangements with V and J called. A share of clones is missing; checked studies link under half to unresolved V genes, and the rest is unexplained. V and J calls and clone size are given by that table; D and trimming were obtained from the DNA. Across this sample there are around 130,000 clones, with roughly 81% seen only once. The ten top clones hold approximately 3% of the sample.

A remark on this clone: This clone's antigen is unknown. No per-base quality is available; no much larger clone lies one base away.

Enrolling through a virtual design, the prospective study's participants ranged in age from roughly 18 to 90 years and lived across about two dozen United States geographic areas. In the prospective study, cohorts were assigned on the basis of participant-reported clinical history obtained from a screening survey and a study questionnaire. Mobile phlebotomists in the prospective study collected whole blood, serum and a nasopharyngeal or oropharyngeal swab from every participant. Over an approximately 2-month period, participants in the prospective study had the option of providing additional blood draws and questionnaires. Blood samples from the prospective study were shipped frozen or at room temperature prior to DNA extraction. What the study reported, not specific to this receptor: The quantity of clinical and demographic metadata differed by source and by participant and was supplied without curation.

The TCR sequence derives from a woman aged 45 to 65 with acute COVID-19. Sequencing was performed on PBMCs or T cells enriched from blood (not recorded which). The rearranged chain carries TRBV7-3 and TRBJ2-3, with an unclear D gene assignment. CDR3 reads: CASSLGTRDTQYF. The DNA sequence is given as TGTGCCAGCAGCTTAGGTACTCGGGATACGCAGTATTTT.